This entry concerns a single T cell receptor beta chain. Germline V CDR1 and CDR2: ENHRY, SYGVKD. V was cut by 4 bases and J by 2 bases, with 9 bases left in between. The CDR3 has 14 residues. The protocol was immunoSEQ multiplex PCR, while the TCRdb copy is restricted to in-frame clones and leaves out a portion. The sample carries approximately 96,000 clones, more than 90% recorded once. This specimen comes from a study of blood T cell repertoires in COVID-19. The sequencing sample was made of peripheral blood. The receptor's source is a human donor with active COVID-19. The donor label of this sample is uncertain. This chain joins TRBV10-3 and TRBJ1-5, with TRBD1 as a possible D gene (5 bases). CDR3 sequence reads: CAISADSGNQPQHF. DNA for the CDR3: TGTGCCATCAGTGCTGACAGTGGCAATCAGCCCCAGCATTTT.